The 5 T cell receptor beta chains in this list originate from one sample, sequenced in a study of cytomegalovirus exposure and HLA in healthy donors. The primer mix had 60 Vbeta and 13 Jbeta primers. Libraries were prepared by immunoSEQ multiplex PCR; TCRdb keeps only in-frame clonotypes and omits some of them. The sample contains roughly 130,000 clones, around 80% of which appear only once. Sequenced material: PBMCs. The origin of the receptors is a woman aged 45 to 65 in good health and CMV-seronegative.

The genes are TRBV7-9 and TRBJ2-1; TRBD2 might be the D (5 bases). Trimming cost V 2 bases and J 4 bases, with 9 bases left between them. This CDR3 comprises 14 residues. CDR1 is SEHNR, CDR2 FQNEAQ, per germline (reference sequence). CDR3: CASSLRGVYNEQFF. The CDR3 DNA reads TGTGCCAGCAGCTTACGGGGTGTTTACAATGAGCAGTTCTTC.

The rearrangement links TRBV7-9 to TRBJ2-1; 12 bases map to TRBD2. This CDR3 region has 17 residues. The ends lost 5 bases at V and 0 bases at J; junction bases unmatched: 5. CDR1 and CDR2 from the germline V gene are SEHNR and FQNEAQ (reference sequence). This chain's CDR3 is CASSPRTSGASYNEQFF. The CDR3 region has the DNA TGTGCCAGCAGCCCTAGGACTAGCGGGGCCTCCTACAATGAGCAGTTCTTC.

This clone was counted only a few times. The rearrangement links TRBV13 to TRBJ2-4, with D tentatively TRBD2 (7 bases). The V and J ends lost 5 bases and 3 bases respectively, with 14 bases between them. CDR3 length equals 15 residues. Germline V lookup: CDR1 PRHDT, CDR2 FYEKMQ (reference sequence). CDR3 amino acids: CASSGGGGSKNIQYF. CDR3 DNA sequence: TGTGCCAGCAGCGGGGGGGGCGGGAGCAAAAACATTCAGTACTTC.

This chain uses TRBV5-4 with TRBJ2-2, with TRBD1 matching over 9 bases. Trimming took 3 bases from V and 4 from J; bases not matched to a gene: 7. The CDR3 runs to 16 residues. The germline gives CDR1 SGHNT, CDR2 YYREEE (reference sequence). CDR3 sequence (DNA): TGTGCCAGCAGCTCCATCGGACAGGGGAGCACCGGGGAGCTGTTTTTT. Its protein product is CASSSIGQGSTGELFF.

The chain joins TRBV29-1 to TRBJ2-5, with TRBD1 as a possible D gene (6 bases). Germline loops: CDR1 SQVTM, CDR2 ANQGSEA. This CDR3 comprises 15 residues. Between the trimmed V and J ends, which lost 7 bases and 2 bases, there was a span of 20 bases. The chain's CDR3 is CSAGHRGAKQETQYF. DNA for the CDR3: TGCAGCGCGGGACACCGAGGGGCCAAACAAGAGACCCAGTACTTC.